Listed here is a single T cell receptor beta chain. Via MiXCR, TCRdb re-called the 5' RACE reads, giving one row per CDR3 protein. The table includes 53,000 or so distinct CDR3 sequences, more than 20% detected once. CD25-based Treg depletion was applied to purified naive CD4+ T cells. The CDR3 has 15 amino acids. V lost 1 base to trimming and J lost 3 bases; unmatched junction nucleotides: 3. Looked up from germline, CDR1 is SGHDT and CDR2 is YYEEEE. This sequence was found in a female donor with breast cancer. Sequencing was carried out using tumor-infiltrating naive CD4+ T cells sorted from the breast tumor. Subset in this sample: naive CD4+ T cells, CD4+CD45RA+CD25-. V usage is TRBV5-6 and J usage is TRBJ2-2, with 7 bases that match TRBD1. The CDR3 region has the DNA TGTGCCAGCAGCTTGTGGACAGGTTACACCGGGGAGCTGTTTTTT. Its protein is CASSLWTGYTGELFF.